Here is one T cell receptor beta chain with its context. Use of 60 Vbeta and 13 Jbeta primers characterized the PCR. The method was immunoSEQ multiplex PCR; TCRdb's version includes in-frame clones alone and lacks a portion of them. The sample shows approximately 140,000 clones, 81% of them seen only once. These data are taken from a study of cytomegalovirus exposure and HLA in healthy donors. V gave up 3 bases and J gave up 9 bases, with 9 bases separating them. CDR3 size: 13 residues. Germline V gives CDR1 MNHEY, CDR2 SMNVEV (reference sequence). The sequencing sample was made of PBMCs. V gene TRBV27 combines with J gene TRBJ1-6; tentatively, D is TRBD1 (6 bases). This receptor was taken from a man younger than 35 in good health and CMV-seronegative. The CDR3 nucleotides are TGTGCCAGCAGTTTTGGGGGCGGTTCACCCCTCCACTTT. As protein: CASSFGGGSPLHF.